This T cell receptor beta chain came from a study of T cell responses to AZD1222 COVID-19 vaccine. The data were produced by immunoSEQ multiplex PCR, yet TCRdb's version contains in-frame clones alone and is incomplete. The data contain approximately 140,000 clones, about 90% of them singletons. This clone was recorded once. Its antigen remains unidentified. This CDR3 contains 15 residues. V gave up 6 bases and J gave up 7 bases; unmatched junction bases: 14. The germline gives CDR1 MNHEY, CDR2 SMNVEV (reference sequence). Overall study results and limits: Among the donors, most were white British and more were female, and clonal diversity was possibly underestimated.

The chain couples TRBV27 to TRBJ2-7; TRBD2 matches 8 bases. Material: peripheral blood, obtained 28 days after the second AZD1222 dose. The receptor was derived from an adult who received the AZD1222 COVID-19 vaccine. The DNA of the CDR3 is TGTGCCAGCAGACCCTCCGGGACTAGTAGATTAGAGCAGTACTTC. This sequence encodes CASRPSGTSRLEQYF.